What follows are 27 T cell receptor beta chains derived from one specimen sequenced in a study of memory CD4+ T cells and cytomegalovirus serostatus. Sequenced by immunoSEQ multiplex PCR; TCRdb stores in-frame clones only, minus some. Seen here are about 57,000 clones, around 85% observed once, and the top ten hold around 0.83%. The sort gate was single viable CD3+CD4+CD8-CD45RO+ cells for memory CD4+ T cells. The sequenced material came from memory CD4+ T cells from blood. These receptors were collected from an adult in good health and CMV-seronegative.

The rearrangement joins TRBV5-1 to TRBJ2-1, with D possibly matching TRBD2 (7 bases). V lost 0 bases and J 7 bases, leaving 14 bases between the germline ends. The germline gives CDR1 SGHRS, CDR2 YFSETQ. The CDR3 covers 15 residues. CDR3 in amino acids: CASSLGGGRENEQFF. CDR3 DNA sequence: TGCGCCAGCAGCTTGGGGGGGGGCCGTGAGAATGAGCAGTTCTTC.

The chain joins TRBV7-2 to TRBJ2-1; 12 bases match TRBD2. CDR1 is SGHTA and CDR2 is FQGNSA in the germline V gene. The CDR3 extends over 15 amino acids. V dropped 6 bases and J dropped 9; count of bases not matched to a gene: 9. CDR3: CASRRLAGEGGEQFF. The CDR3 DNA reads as TGTGCCAGCAGACGACTAGCGGGGGAGGGGGGTGAGCAGTTCTTC.

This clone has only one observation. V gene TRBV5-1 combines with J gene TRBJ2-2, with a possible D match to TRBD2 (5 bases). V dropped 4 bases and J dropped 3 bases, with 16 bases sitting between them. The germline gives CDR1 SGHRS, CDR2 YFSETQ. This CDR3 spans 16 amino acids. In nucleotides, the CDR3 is TGCGCCAGCAGCCCGACTACTATCTCTGACACCGGGGAGCTGTTTTTT. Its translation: CASSPTTISDTGELFF. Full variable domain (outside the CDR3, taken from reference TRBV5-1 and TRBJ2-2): KAGVTQTPRYLIKTRGQQVTLSCSPISGHRSVSWYQQTPGQGLQFLFEYFSETQRNKGNFPGRFSGRQFSNSRSEMNVSTLELGDSALYLCASSPTTISDTGELFFGEGSRLTVL.

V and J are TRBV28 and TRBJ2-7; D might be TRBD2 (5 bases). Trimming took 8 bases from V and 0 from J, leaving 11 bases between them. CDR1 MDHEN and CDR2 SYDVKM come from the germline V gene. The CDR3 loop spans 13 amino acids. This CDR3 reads CASLGSPSYEQYF. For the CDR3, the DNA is TGTGCCAGCCTGGGGAGTCCCTCCTACGAGCAGTACTTC.

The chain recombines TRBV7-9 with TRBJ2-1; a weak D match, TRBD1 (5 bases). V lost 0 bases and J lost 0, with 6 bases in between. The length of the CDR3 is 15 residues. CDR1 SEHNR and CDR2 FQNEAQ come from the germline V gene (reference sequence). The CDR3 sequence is CASSLADSSYNEQFF. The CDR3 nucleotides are TGTGCCAGCAGCTTAGCTGACAGCTCCTACAATGAGCAGTTCTTC.

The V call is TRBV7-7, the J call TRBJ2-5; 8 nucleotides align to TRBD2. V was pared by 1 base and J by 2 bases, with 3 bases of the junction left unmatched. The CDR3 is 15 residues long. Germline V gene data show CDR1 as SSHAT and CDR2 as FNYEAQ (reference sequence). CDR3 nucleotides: TGTGCCAGCAGCTTAGGGGTAGCGGGACAAGAGACCCAGTACTTC. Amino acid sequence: CASSLGVAGQETQYF.

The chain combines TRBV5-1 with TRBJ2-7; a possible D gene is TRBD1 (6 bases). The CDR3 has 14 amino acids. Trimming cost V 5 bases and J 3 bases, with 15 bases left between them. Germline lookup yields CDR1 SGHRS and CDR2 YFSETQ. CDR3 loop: CASRSGQGIYEQYF. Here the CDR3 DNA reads TGCGCCAGCAGATCCGGCCAGGGGATCTACGAGCAGTACTTC.

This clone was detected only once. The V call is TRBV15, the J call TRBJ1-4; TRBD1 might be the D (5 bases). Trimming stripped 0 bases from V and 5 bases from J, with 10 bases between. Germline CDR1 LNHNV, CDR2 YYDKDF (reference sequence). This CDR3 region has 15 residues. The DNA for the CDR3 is TGTGCCACCAGCAGAGACAGGGCTAAGAATGAAAAACTGTTTTTT. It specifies CATSRDRAKNEKLFF.

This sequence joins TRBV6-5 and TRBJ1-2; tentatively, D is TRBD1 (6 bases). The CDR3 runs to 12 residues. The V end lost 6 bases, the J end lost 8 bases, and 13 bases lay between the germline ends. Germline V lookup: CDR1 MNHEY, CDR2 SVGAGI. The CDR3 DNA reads TGTGCCAGCAGCTTAGGGGGTAGGGGCTACACCTTC. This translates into CASSLGGRGYTF.

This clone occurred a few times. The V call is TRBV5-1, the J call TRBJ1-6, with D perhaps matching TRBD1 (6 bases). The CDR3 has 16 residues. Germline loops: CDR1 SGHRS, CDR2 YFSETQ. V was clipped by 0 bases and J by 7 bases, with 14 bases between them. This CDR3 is CASSLVPDSPNSPLHF. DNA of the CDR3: TGCGCCAGCAGCTTGGTTCCGGACAGCCCCAATTCACCCCTCCACTTT.

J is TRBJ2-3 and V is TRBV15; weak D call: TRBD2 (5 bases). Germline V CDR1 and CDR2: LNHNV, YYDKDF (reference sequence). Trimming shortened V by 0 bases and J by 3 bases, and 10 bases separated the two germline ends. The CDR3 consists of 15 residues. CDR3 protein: CATSRDGRTTDTQYF. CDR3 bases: TGTGCCACCAGCAGAGATGGTAGGACTACAGATACGCAGTATTTT.

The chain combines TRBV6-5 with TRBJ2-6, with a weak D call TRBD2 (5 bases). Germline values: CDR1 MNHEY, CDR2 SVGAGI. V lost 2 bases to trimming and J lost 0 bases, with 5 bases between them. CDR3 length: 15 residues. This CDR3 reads CASSYEGSGANVLTF. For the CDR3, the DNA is TGTGCCAGCAGTTACGAGGGCTCTGGGGCCAACGTCCTGACTTTC.

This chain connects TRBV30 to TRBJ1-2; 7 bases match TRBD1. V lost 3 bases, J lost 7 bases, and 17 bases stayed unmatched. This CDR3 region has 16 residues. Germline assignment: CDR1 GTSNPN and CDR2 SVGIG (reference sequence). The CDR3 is CAWSPPYPGGSSGYTF. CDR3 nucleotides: TGTGCCTGGAGCCCCCCTTACCCAGGGGGTTCGAGTGGCTACACCTTC.

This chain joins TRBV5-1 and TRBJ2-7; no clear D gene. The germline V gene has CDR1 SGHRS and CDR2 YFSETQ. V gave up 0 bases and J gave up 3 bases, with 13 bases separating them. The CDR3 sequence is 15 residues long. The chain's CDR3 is CASSLDATDVYEQYF. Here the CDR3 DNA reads TGCGCCAGCAGCTTGGACGCGACCGACGTCTACGAGCAGTACTTC.

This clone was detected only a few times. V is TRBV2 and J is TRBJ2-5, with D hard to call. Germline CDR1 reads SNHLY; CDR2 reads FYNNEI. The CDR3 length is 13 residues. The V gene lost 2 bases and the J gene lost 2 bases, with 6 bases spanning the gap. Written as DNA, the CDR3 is TGTGCCAGCAGTGAACCCTTTCAAGAGACCCAGTACTTC. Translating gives CASSEPFQETQYF. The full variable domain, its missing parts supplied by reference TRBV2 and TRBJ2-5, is EPEVTQTPSHQVTQMGQEVILRCVPISNHLYFYWYRQILGQKVEFLVSFYNNEISEKSEIFDDQFSVERPDGSNFTLKIRSTKLEDSAMYFCASSEPFQETQYFGPGTRLLVL.

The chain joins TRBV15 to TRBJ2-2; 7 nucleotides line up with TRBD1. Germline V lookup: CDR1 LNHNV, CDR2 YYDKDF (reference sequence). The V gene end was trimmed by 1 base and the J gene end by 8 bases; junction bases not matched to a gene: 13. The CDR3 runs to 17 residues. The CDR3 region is CATSRARGQNPRGELFF. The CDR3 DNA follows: TGTGCCACCAGCAGAGCCAGGGGACAGAATCCCAGAGGGGAGCTGTTTTTT.

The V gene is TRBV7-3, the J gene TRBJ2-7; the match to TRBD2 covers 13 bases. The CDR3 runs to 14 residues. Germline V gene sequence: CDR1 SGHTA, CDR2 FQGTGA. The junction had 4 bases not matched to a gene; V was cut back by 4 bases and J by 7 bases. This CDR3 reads CASSSGTSGNEQYF. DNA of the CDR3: TGTGCCAGCAGCTCAGGGACTAGCGGGAATGAGCAGTACTTC.

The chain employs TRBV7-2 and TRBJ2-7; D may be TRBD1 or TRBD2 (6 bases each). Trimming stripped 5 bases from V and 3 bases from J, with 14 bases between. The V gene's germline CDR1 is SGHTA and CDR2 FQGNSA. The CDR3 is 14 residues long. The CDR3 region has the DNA TGTGCCAGCAGCCGCTATGAGGGGGGCTACGAGCAGTACTTC. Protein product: CASSRYEGGYEQYF.

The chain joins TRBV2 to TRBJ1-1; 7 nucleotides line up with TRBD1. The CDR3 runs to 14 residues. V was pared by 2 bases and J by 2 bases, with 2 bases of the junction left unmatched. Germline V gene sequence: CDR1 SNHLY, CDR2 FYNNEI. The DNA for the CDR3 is TGTGCCAGCAGTGAACAGGGGGTTAACACTGAAGCTTTCTTT. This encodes CASSEQGVNTEAFF. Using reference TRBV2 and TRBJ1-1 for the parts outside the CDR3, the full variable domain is EPEVTQTPSHQVTQMGQEVILRCVPISNHLYFYWYRQILGQKVEFLVSFYNNEISEKSEIFDDQFSVERPDGSNFTLKIRSTKLEDSAMYFCASSEQGVNTEAFFGQGTRLTVV.

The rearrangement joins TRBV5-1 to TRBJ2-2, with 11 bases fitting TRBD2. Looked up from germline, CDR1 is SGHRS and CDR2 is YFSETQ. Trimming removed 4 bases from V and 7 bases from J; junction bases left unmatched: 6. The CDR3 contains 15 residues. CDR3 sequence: CASSRIAGGIGELFF. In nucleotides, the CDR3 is TGCGCCAGCAGCCGAATAGCGGGAGGGATCGGGGAGCTGTTTTTT.

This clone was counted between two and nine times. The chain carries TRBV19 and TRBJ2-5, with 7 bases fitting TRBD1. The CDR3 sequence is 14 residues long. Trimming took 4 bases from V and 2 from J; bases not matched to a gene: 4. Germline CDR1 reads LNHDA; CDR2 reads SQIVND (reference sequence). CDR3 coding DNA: TGTGCCAGTAGTACCGGGGACAGTCAAGAGACCCAGTACTTC. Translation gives CASSTGDSQETQYF. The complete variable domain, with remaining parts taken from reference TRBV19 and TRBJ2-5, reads DGGITQSPKYLFRKEGQNVTLSCEQNLNHDAMYWYRQDPGQGLRLIYYSQIVNDFQKGDIAEGYSVSREKKESFPLTVTSAQKNPTAFYLCASSTGDSQETQYFGPGTRLLVL.

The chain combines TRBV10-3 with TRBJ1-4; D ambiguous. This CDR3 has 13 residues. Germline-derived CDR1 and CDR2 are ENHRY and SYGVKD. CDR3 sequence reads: CGSQGIMGEKLFF. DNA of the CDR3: TGTGGATCGCAAGGGATCATGGGTGAAAAACTGTTTTTT.

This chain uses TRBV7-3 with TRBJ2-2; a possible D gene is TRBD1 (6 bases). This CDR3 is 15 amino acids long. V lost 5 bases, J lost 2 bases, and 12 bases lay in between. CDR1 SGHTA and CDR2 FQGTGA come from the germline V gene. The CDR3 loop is CASSTQGFNTGELFF. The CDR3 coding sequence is TGTGCCAGCAGCACACAGGGATTTAACACCGGGGAGCTGTTTTTT.

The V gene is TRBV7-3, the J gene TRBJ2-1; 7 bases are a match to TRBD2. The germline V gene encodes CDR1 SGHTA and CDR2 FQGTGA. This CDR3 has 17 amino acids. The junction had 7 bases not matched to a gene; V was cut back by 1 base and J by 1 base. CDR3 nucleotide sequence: TGTGCCAGCAGCTTAATGGGGCGCGGGAGTTCCTACAATGAGCAGTTCTTC. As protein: CASSLMGRGSSYNEQFF.

The CDR3 loop reads CASSFSGDEQFF. As DNA, the CDR3 is TGTGCCAGCAGCTTTTCGGGAGATGAGCAGTTCTTC. The chain couples TRBV11-3 to TRBJ2-1, with D possibly being TRBD2 (6 bases). Germline CDR1 and CDR2: SGHNT and YENEEA. The CDR3 runs to 12 residues. V was trimmed by 3 bases and J by 8 bases, leaving 8 bases between them.

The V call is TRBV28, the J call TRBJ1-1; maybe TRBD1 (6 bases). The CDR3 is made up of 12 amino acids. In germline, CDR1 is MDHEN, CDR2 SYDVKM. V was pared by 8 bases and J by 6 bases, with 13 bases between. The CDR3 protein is CASGGGIPEAFF. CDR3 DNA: TGTGCCAGCGGAGGGGGGATACCTGAAGCTTTCTTT.

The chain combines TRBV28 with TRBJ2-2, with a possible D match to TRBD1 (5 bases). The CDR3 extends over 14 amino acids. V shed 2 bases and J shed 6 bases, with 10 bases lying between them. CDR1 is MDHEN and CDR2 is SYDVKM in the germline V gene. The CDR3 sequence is CASSLDSLSGELFF. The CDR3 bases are TGTGCCAGCAGTTTAGACAGCCTGTCCGGGGAGCTGTTTTTT.